This TCR beta chain comes out of a study of blood T cell repertoires in COVID-19. As for the study in general: Samples of COVID-19 (acute and convalescent) were obtained from the United States, Italy and Spain.

In the study's own analysis: Amplification of reference gene primers provided the estimated nucleated cell counts. Some clones are missing from TCRdb's copy, which holds only in-frame ones; the method was immunoSEQ multiplex PCR. Clonal size and the V and J genes are those of that table, whereas D and trimming came from the DNA. The top ten clones hold 1.5% to 2% of a sample with some 250,000 clones, around 85% of them seen once. The receptor was isolated from a woman aged 50 to 60 who had recovered from COVID-19. Sequenced: PBMCs or T cells enriched from blood (not recorded which).

The chain's CDR3 is CSVEDRTSGNTIYF. As DNA, the CDR3 is TGCAGCGTTGAAGATCGTACATCTGGAAACACCATATATTTT. The genes are TRBV29-1 and TRBJ1-3; D not certain. Germline CDR1 SQVTM, CDR2 ANQGSEA. This CDR3 is built from 14 residues. The ends were cut back, 0 bases at V and 1 base at J, with 7 bases in the middle.